The sequence of this T cell receptor (beta chain) was determined in a study of cytomegalovirus exposure and HLA in healthy donors. This clone was counted only a few times. CDR1 and CDR2 from the germline V gene are SGHAT and FQNNGV. This CDR3 has 16 amino acids. V lost 3 bases and J lost 1; bases outside the gene matches: 2. Both 60 Vbeta primers and 13 Jbeta primers went into the PCR. Repertoires were generated with immunoSEQ multiplex PCR, while TCRdb's copy carries only in-frame clones and drops some. The sample shows about 170,000 clones, about three quarters of them seen only once. The chain combines TRBV11-2 with TRBJ2-1; 11 bases map to TRBD2. The sequence derives from a girl between 5 and 17 years old in good health and CMV-seronegative. Sequenced: PBMCs. CDR3 loop: CASSFGLAGSYNEQFF. CDR3 sequence (DNA): TGTGCCAGCAGCTTCGGACTAGCGGGTTCCTACAATGAGCAGTTCTTC. The entire variable domain, with the rest obtained from reference TRBV11-2 and TRBJ2-1, is as follows: EAGVAQSPRYKIIEKRQSVAFWCNPISGHATLYWYQQILGQGPKLLIQFQNNGVVDDSQLPKDRFSAERLKGVDSTLKIQPAKLEDSAVYLCASSFGLAGSYNEQFFGPGTRLTVL.